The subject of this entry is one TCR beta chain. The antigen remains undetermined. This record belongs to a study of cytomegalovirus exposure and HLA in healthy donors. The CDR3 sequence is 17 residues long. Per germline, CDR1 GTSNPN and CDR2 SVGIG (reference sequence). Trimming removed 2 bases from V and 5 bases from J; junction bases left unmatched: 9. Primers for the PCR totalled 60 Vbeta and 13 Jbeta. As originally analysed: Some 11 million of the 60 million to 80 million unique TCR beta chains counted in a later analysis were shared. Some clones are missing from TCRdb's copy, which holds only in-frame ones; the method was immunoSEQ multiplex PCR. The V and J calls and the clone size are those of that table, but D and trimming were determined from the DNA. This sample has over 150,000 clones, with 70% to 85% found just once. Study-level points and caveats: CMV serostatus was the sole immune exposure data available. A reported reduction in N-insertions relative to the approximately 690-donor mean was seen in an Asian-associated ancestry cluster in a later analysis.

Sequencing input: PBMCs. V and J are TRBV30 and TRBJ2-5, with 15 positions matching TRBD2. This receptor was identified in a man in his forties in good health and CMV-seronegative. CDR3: CAWSLSGLAGGIETQYF. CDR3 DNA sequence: TGTGCCTGGAGTCTCTCGGGACTAGCGGGGGGCATCGAGACCCAGTACTTC.